Presented here are 27 T cell receptor beta chains from one specimen sequenced in a study of beta chain features in type 1 diabetes. Study outcomes and limitations: Within each of all four CD4+ subsets, Type 1 diabetes patients had TCRB CDR3s that were moderately but significantly shorter.

Isolated RNA was reverse transcribed in full, so expressed TCRB transcripts were sequenced. Measured with immunoSEQ multiplex PCR; TCRdb has only the in-frame clones, and not every one. In the table there are a few hundred thousand clones, roughly a quarter of which are singletons. These TCRs are of unknown antigen specificity. Material: naive CD4+ T cells from blood. These receptors were collected from a woman between 25 and 40 years old with type 1 diabetes.

The CDR3 sequence: CASSLDRGQGYTF. The CDR3 region has the DNA TGTGCCAGCAGCTTGGACAGGGGGCAGGGCTACACCTTC. V is TRBV5-4 and J is TRBJ1-2; TRBD1 matches 9 bases. V lost 0 bases and J lost 8; bases outside the gene matches: 2. Germline loops: CDR1 SGHNT, CDR2 YYREEE (reference sequence). The CDR3 runs 13 residues.

This chain links TRBV5-1 with TRBJ2-1; 14 bases match TRBD2. The CDR3 covers 16 residues. V shed 3 bases, J shed 8 bases, and the junction held 7 bases outside the gene matches. Per germline, CDR1 SGHRS and CDR2 YFSETQ. The DNA for the CDR3 is TGCGCCAGCAGCTCACAGCCGGGACTAGCGGGAGATGAGCAGTTCTTC. Protein: CASSSQPGLAGDEQFF.

This clone was seen once. The chain has TRBV30 and TRBJ1-1; the match to TRBD1 covers 9 bases. Germline CDR1 and CDR2: GTSNPN and SVGIG (reference sequence). V lost 2 bases and J lost 6; bases outside the gene matches: 7. The CDR3 extends over 14 amino acids. The CDR3 sequence is CAWSKTGGASEAFF. For the CDR3, the DNA is TGTGCCTGGAGTAAAACAGGGGGCGCGTCTGAAGCTTTCTTT.

As to this clone: The same CDR3 is also encoded by other DNA sequences in this sample. This chain links TRBV30 with TRBJ2-1; no firm D call. Trimming took 0 bases from V and 0 from J, leaving 6 bases between them. The CDR3 totals 14 residues. Looked up from germline, CDR1 is GTSNPN and CDR2 is SVGIG (reference sequence). The CDR3 coding sequence is TGTGCCTGGAGTGTATCGGGCTCCTACAATGAGCAGTTCTTC. Translating it yields CAWSVSGSYNEQFF.

This clone showed up just a few times. The gene calls are TRBV15 and TRBJ2-1; D perhaps matches TRBD2 (5 bases). The CDR3 runs to 16 residues. V was shortened by 5 bases and J by 0 bases, with 14 bases between the two germline ends. Germline assignment: CDR1 LNHNV and CDR2 YYDKDF (reference sequence). CDR3 in amino acids: CATSVLAWDSYNEQFF. The CDR3 DNA reads TGTGCCACCAGCGTCTTAGCGTGGGACTCCTACAATGAGCAGTTCTTC.

DNA of the CDR3: TGTGCCAGCAGATACGGGAGAACGAACACTGAAGCTTTCTTT. Protein sequence: CASRYGRTNTEAFF. The V gene is TRBV6-6, the J gene TRBJ1-1; D uncertain. The CDR3 covers 14 residues. V was shortened by 6 bases and J by 1 base, with 12 bases between the two germline ends. CDR1 is MNHNY and CDR2 is SVGAGI in the germline V gene (reference sequence).

This clone showed up just a few times. The chain employs TRBV4-1 and TRBJ2-2; TRBD2 matches 15 bases. The V gene end was trimmed by 3 bases and the J gene end by 5 bases; junction bases not matched to a gene: 7. Germline lookup yields CDR1 MGHRA and CDR2 YSYEKL. This CDR3 region has 18 residues. The DNA for the CDR3 is TGCGCCAGCAGCCACCCTAGGACTAGCGGGAGGGAGACCGGGGAGCTGTTTTTT. Protein sequence: CASSHPRTSGRETGELFF.

This clone was picked up a small number of times. This chain uses TRBV29-1 with TRBJ1-2, with 10 bases fitting TRBD1. From germline, CDR1 is SQVTM and CDR2 ANQGSEA. Unmatched junction bases numbered 7, after V lost 4 bases and J lost 8 bases. The CDR3 sequence is 13 residues long. Written as DNA, the CDR3 is TGCAGCGTTGTCTGGGACAGGGGATACGGCTACACCTTC. The encoded protein is CSVVWDRGYGYTF.

Only a few counts were recorded for this clone. The genes are TRBV7-9 and TRBJ1-4; 8 positions match TRBD1. CDR1 and CDR2 (germline): SEHNR, FQNEAQ (reference sequence). V was clipped by 4 bases and J by 5 bases; unmatched bases: 6. This CDR3 is 15 amino acids long. CDR3 nucleotides: TGTGCCAGCAGCTCACGGGGACAGGAGAATGAAAAACTGTTTTTT. Translation: CASSSRGQENEKLFF.

CDR3 protein: CASSLVSTGELFF. As DNA, the CDR3 is TGTGCCAGCAGCTTAGTTAGTACCGGGGAGCTGTTTTTT. The chain is built from TRBV11-2 and TRBJ2-2, with no clear D. Trimming removed 1 base from V and 5 bases from J, with 5 bases in between. Germline V CDR1 and CDR2: SGHAT, FQNNGV. The CDR3 extends over 13 amino acids.

The chain combines TRBV4-1 with TRBJ2-2; D is uncertain. V was trimmed by 1 base and J by 4 bases, leaving 7 bases between them. Germline CDR1 MGHRA, CDR2 YSYEKL. CDR3 size: 14 residues. As DNA, the CDR3 is TGCGCCAGCAGCCAAGGTTCCTCCACCGGGGAGCTGTTTTTT. This translates into CASSQGSSTGELFF.

This CDR3 is CAITRTADSGANVLTF. The CDR3 DNA follows: TGTGCCATCACCAGAACAGCCGACTCTGGGGCCAACGTCCTGACTTTC. V and J are TRBV10-3 and TRBJ2-6; the D is unclear. V shed 7 bases and J shed 0 bases, with 13 bases lying between them. CDR3 length equals 16 residues. In germline, CDR1 is ENHRY, CDR2 SYGVKD.

This clone was counted a few times. The rearrangement uses TRBV7-9 and TRBJ2-5, with a tentative D call TRBD2 (6 bases). Trimming took off 5 bases at V and 5 bases at J, with 15 bases between the two ends. Germline values: CDR1 SEHNR, CDR2 FQNEAQ (reference sequence). CDR3 size: 14 residues. The CDR3: CASSRAGSRETQYF. CDR3 nucleotides: TGTGCCAGCAGCCGCGCCGGGAGCCGGGAGACCCAGTACTTC. Supplemented by reference TRBV7-9 and TRBJ2-5, the full variable domain reads DTGVSQNPRHKITKRGQNVTFRCDPISEHNRLYWYRQTLGQGPEFLTYFQNEAQLEKSRLLSDRFSAERPKGSFSTLEIQRTEQGDSAMYLCASSRAGSRETQYFGPGTRLLVL.

This sequence joins TRBV15 and TRBJ1-2; 12 nucleotides match TRBD1. The junction had 7 bases not matched to a gene; V was cut back by 8 bases and J by 6 bases. The CDR3 is made up of 14 amino acids. From germline, CDR1 is LNHNV and CDR2 YYDKDF (reference sequence). The CDR3 sequence: CATLGDRGRDGYTF. The CDR3 coding sequence is TGTGCCACCTTAGGGGACAGGGGGCGAGATGGCTACACCTTC.

This chain joins TRBV2 and TRBJ2-7; 12 positions match TRBD2. The CDR3 totals 15 residues. The ends lost 8 bases at V and 2 bases at J; junction bases unmatched: 7. CDR1 SNHLY and CDR2 FYNNEI come from the germline V gene. As DNA, the CDR3 is TGTGCCAGCGCCAGACTAGCGGGAGATGCCTACGAGCAGTACTTC. Amino acids: CASARLAGDAYEQYF.

There are a few counts of this clone. The chain uses TRBV29-1 and TRBJ2-1; D is possibly TRBD1 (5 bases). Per the germline V gene, CDR1 is SQVTM and CDR2 is ANQGSEA. CDR3 length equals 14 residues. V lost 6 bases and J lost 7, with 19 bases in between. CDR3 in DNA: TGCAGCGTGGACACTTTTGACCGCAGGAATGAGCAGTTCTTC. It codes for CSVDTFDRRNEQFF.

In its sample, this clone was seen a few times. The gene calls are TRBV14 and TRBJ2-4; possible D gene TRBD1, 5 bases. The germline V gene has CDR1 SGHDN and CDR2 FVKESK. There are 12 residues in the CDR3. The V end lost 8 bases, the J end lost 6 bases, and 11 bases lay between the germline ends. The CDR3 here is CASGQGPNIQYF. In DNA form, the CDR3 reads TGTGCCAGCGGTCAGGGCCCAAACATTCAGTACTTC. Full variable domain (remainder filled in from reference TRBV14 and TRBJ2-4): EAGVTQFPSHSVIEKGQTVTLRCDPISGHDNLYWYRRVMGKEIKFLLHFVKESKQDESGMPNNRFLAERTGGTYSTLKVQPAELEDSGVYFCASGQGPNIQYFGAGTRLSVL.

This chain joins TRBV30 and TRBJ1-1; D is uncertain. The CDR3 has 13 amino acids. Trimming pared 0 bases from V and 1 base from J, leaving 6 bases between. Germline CDR1 is GTSNPN and CDR2 is SVGIG (reference sequence). The DNA of the CDR3 is TGTGCCTGGAGTGTTGCGGGGAACACTGAAGCTTTCTTT. Translation: CAWSVAGNTEAFF.

J is TRBJ1-5 and V is TRBV30, with unresolved D. Between the trimmed V and J ends, which lost 2 bases and 6 bases, there was a span of 8 bases. From germline, CDR1 is GTSNPN and CDR2 SVGIG (reference sequence). The CDR3 consists of 12 residues. CDR3 amino acids: CAWSREGQPQHF. The CDR3 DNA reads as TGTGCCTGGAGTAGGGAGGGTCAGCCCCAGCATTTT.

Details on this clone: One junction end disagrees with the germline gene, perhaps due to a read error. This sequence joins TRBV5-1 and TRBJ2-7; possible D gene TRBD2, 6 bases. CDR3 size: 14 residues. Germline V gene lookup returns CDR1 SGHRS and CDR2 YFSETQ. The CDR3 spells CASSLVGFERAHVF. The CDR3 bases are TGCGCCAGCAGCTTGGTAGGTTTCGAGCGGGCCCACGTTTTC.

The gene calls are TRBV10-2 and TRBJ2-5, with TRBD1 matching over 7 bases. The CDR3 loop spans 14 amino acids. V was pared by 6 bases and J by 3 bases, with 7 bases of the junction left unmatched. The germline gives CDR1 WSHSY, CDR2 SAAADI. CDR3 amino acids: CASRPTDREETQYF. The CDR3 DNA is TGCGCCAGCAGGCCAACCGACAGGGAAGAGACCCAGTACTTC.

This chain uses TRBV20-1 with TRBJ2-7; 7 nucleotides line up with TRBD2. The CDR3 spans 11 residues. Germline V gives CDR1 DFQATT, CDR2 SNEGSKA (reference sequence). V was pared by 6 bases and J by 3 bases, with 2 bases of the junction left unmatched. The CDR3 coding sequence is TGCAGTGCCTCTAGCGGCTACGAGCAGTACTTC. Residues: CSASSGYEQYF.

This sequence joins TRBV7-3 and TRBJ2-5; 9 bases match TRBD2. Per germline, CDR1 SGHTA and CDR2 FQGTGA. This CDR3 has 14 residues. Trimming took 2 bases from V and 7 from J; bases not matched to a gene: 5. The CDR3 region has the DNA TGTGCCAGCAGCTTATCTAGCGGGGCAGGGACCCAGTACTTC. Amino acids: CASSLSSGAGTQYF.

V gene TRBV30 combines with J gene TRBJ1-2; D unresolved. CDR1 and CDR2 from the germline V gene are GTSNPN and SVGIG (reference sequence). Trimming shortened V by 2 bases and J by 8 bases, and 12 bases separated the two germline ends. This CDR3 spans 12 amino acids. CDR3 amino acids: CAWSLPTQGYTF. For the CDR3, the DNA is TGTGCCTGGAGTCTCCCGACTCAGGGCTACACCTTC.

This clone has more than one count but fewer than ten. The V gene is TRBV19, the J gene TRBJ2-7; no clear D gene. Deletions cut 7 bases from V and 0 bases from J, with 13 bases between. The CDR3 is 14 residues long. Germline assignment: CDR1 LNHDA and CDR2 SQIVND (reference sequence). The CDR3 DNA reads TGTGCCAGTAAAGACACAGCCAGCTCCTACGAGCAGTACTTC. Residues: CASKDTASSYEQYF.

The genes are TRBV10-3 and TRBJ2-7; 10 positions agree with TRBD2. The CDR3 runs 14 residues. The germline gives CDR1 ENHRY, CDR2 SYGVKD. Trimming removed 4 bases from V and 4 bases from J; junction bases left unmatched: 4. The CDR3 DNA follows: TGTGCCATCAGTGCCAGCGGGAGGGCTTACGAGCAGTACTTC. It yields the protein CAISASGRAYEQYF.

This clone was counted only a few times. Other nucleotide sequences in the sample specify the same CDR3. V and J are TRBV5-1 and TRBJ1-2; D remains unclear. The CDR3 extends over 13 amino acids. CDR1 SGHRS and CDR2 YFSETQ come from the germline V gene. The V end was cut by 0 bases, the J end by 4 bases, with 7 bases between. The CDR3 here is CASSLGQTYGYTF. For the CDR3, the DNA is TGCGCCAGCAGCTTGGGACAAACCTATGGCTACACCTTC. The full variable domain, with the rest looked up from reference TRBV5-1 and TRBJ1-2, is KAGVTQTPRYLIKTRGQQVTLSCSPISGHRSVSWYQQTPGQGLQFLFEYFSETQRNKGNFPGRFSGRQFSNSRSEMNVSTLELGDSALYLCASSLGQTYGYTFGSGTRLTVV.